This T cell receptor beta chain was documented in a study of shared clonotypes between healthy human individuals. Points from the study as a whole: The sharing of about 5% of naive CD4 clonotypes was seen across a few donors.

The V gene lost 3 bases and the J gene lost 13 bases, with 18 bases spanning the gap. Germline V CDR1 and CDR2: SNHLY, FYNNEI. This CDR3 is built from 14 residues. A note on this clone: Its antigen is currently unknown.

Assay used: immunoSEQ multiplex PCR; TCRdb lists only in-frame clones, some missing. The table includes approximately 2.5 million clones, 85% to 95% detected once. This sequence was found in a man aged 18 to 30 in good health. The chain joins TRBV2 to TRBJ1-4, with D tentatively TRBD1 (5 bases). Sequenced input: naive CD4+ T cells sorted from blood. The sample's subset: CD45RA+ positively selected. The CDR3 DNA reads TGTGCCAGCAGTGATAGATTTCGGGGCCTAGGACTGTTTTTT. Residues: CASSDRFRGLGLFF.